The rows below give T cell receptor beta chains drawn from one sample of a study of CD8 T cells in Susac syndrome. TCRdb itself ran the immunoSEQ multiplex PCR reads through MiXCR, one entry per CDR3 protein. Here the sample spans approximately 200,000 distinct CDR3 sequences, approximately 90% being singletons. The sequenced sample was CD8+ T cells from PBMCs. The receptors originated from a human donor with multiple sclerosis. Each CDR3 is given with its conserved first and last residue. A D gene is named only where the DNA matches it firmly. Clone size is not always given. Where it is, it says once, few, many or a class for expanded clones.

j_call	v_call	clone_size	d_call	cdr3_nt	cdr3_aa
TRBJ2-7	TRBV19	once	NA	TGTGCCAGTAGTATCCTCCAGGGCAGGGAGCAGTACTTC	CASSILQGREQYF
TRBJ2-2	TRBV27	NA	NA	TGTGCCAGCAGTTTATTCCCCCGGGAGGAGCTGTTTTTT	CASSLFPREELFF
TRBJ2-5	TRBV20-1	NA	TRBD1	TGCAGTGCCGCGACAGGGGGGGAGACCCAGTACTTC	CSAATGGETQYF
TRBJ2-1	TRBV9	NA	NA	TGTGCCAGCAGCGTATCCGGGGGGCAGGATGAGCAGTTCTTC	CASSVSGGQDEQFF
TRBJ2-2	TRBV12-3/TRBV12-4	NA	NA	TGTGCCAGCGACAGAGGGAACACCGGGGAGCTGTTTTTT	CASDRGNTGELFF
TRBJ2-5	TRBV18	NA	NA	TGTGCCAGCTCACCAACGCTCAGGATCCGCCCCGACCAAGAGACCCAGTACTTC	CASSPTLRIRPDQETQYF
TRBJ1-2	TRBV9	NA	NA	TGTGCCAGCACACATAGGAGCGAGGGGCCCCATCCAGGTGGCTACACCTTC	CASTHRSEGPHPGGYTF
TRBJ2-3	TRBV5-6	NA	TRBD2	TGTGCCAGCAGCCCGAATGCACTAGCGGGAGTCACAGATACGCAGTATTTT	CASSPNALAGVTDTQYF
TRBJ1-2	TRBV5-4	few	NA	TGTGCCAGCAGCTTGGAGGACTATGGCTACACCTTC	CASSLEDYGYTF
TRBJ1-1	TRBV19	NA	NA	TGTGCCAGTAGTATCTGGGGGGGAACTGAAGCTTTCTTT	CASSIWGGTEAFF
TRBJ2-3	TRBV2	NA	TRBD2	TGTGCCAGCACTACCGGGACTAGCGGGCCATATACGCAGTATTTT	CASTTGTSGPYTQYF
TRBJ1-4	TRBV24-1	NA	TRBD1	TGTGCCACCAGTGATCCCCGGACAGGACCCCATGAAAAACTGTTTTTT	CATSDPRTGPHEKLFF
TRBJ2-1	TRBV7-9	NA	NA	TGTGCCAGCAGCTTAATCAGGACTGAGCAGTTCTTC	CASSLIRTEQFF
TRBJ2-1	TRBV4-3	NA	NA	TGCGCCAGCAGCCAAGATCCGGGCGGGATCTACAATGAGCAGTTCTTC	CASSQDPGGIYNEQFF
TRBJ2-2	TRBV3-1	NA	TRBD1	TGTGCCAGCAGCCACCTGGACAGGGGGCTCGATTTGGAGCTGTTTTTT	CASSHLDRGLDLELFF
TRBJ2-3	TRBV30	NA	TRBD2	TGTGCCTGGACCTCTCTAGCGGGAGTTACAGATACGCAGTATTTT	CAWTSLAGVTDTQYF
TRBJ2-2	TRBV20-1	once	TRBD1	TGCAGTGCTAGGGACAGGGGGGACATCGGGGAGCTGTTTTTT	CSARDRGDIGELFF
TRBJ1-2	TRBV5-4	NA	TRBD1	TGTGCCAGCAGCTTGGGGCCGACAGGGGAGAGTATGAATGGCTACACCTTC	CASSLGPTGESMNGYTF
TRBJ1-3	TRBV9	NA	NA	TGTGCCAGCAGCGTAGACAGCTTCTCTGGAAACACCATATATTTT	CASSVDSFSGNTIYF
TRBJ2-7	TRBV29-1	few	NA	TGCAGCGCTGGGTACGGGAGCTCCTACGAGCAGTACTTC	CSAGYGSSYEQYF
TRBJ2-6	TRBV27	NA	NA	TGTGCCAGCAGTCCATTGGACAGCTCTGGGGCCAACGTCCTGACTTTC	CASSPLDSSGANVLTF
TRBJ1-1	TRBV9	once	TRBD1	TGTGCCAGCAGCGTAGCGGGGGGGACAGGGGGTACTGAAGCTTTCTTT	CASSVAGGTGGTEAFF
TRBJ2-2	TRBV7-3	once	NA	TGTGCCAGCAGCCTTGGGGGGCGCCCCGGGGAGCTGTTTTTT	CASSLGGRPGELFF
TRBJ2-6	TRBV7-8	NA	NA	TGTGCCAGCAGCTTAAGAATAGCCAGCTACTCAGTATCCGGGGCCAACGTCCTGACTTTC	CASSLRIASYSVSGANVLTF
TRBJ1-1	TRBV13	NA	NA	TGTGCCAGCACCGGAGGGGGAGTGAACACTGAAGCTTTCTTT	CASTGGGVNTEAFF
TRBJ2-7	TRBV3-1	NA	NA	TGTGCCAGCAGCCAACAATCCGGGGCCATTGAGCAGTACTTC	CASSQQSGAIEQYF
TRBJ2-2	TRBV7-8	NA	TRBD1	TGTGCCAGCAGCTTAACAACAGGGGGTGCAGGGACCGGGGAGCTGTTTTTT	CASSLTTGGAGTGELFF
TRBJ2-3	TRBV4-1	NA	NA	TGCGCCAGCAGCCCCAAAACTAGCCCAGATACGCAGTATTTT	CASSPKTSPDTQYF
TRBJ2-3	TRBV29-1	once	NA	TGCAGCGCCACCACCGGGATCGTGACCACAGATACGCAGTATTTT	CSATTGIVTTDTQYF
TRBJ1-1	TRBV11-2	NA	TRBD1	TGTGCCAGCAGCCTAACGACAGGGGAGAACACTGAAGCTTTCTTT	CASSLTTGENTEAFF
TRBJ2-3	TRBV9	NA	TRBD1	TGTGCCAGCGGACAGGGGTTGAGTGTGACAGATACGCAGTATTTT	CASGQGLSVTDTQYF
TRBJ1-1	TRBV9	NA	NA	TGTGCCAGCAGCACAAGACAGGAAATGAACACTGAAGCTTTCTTT	CASSTRQEMNTEAFF
TRBJ2-2	TRBV30	NA	NA	TGTGCCTGGACCTCCGGGACCCCCACCGGGGAGCTGTTTTTT	CAWTSGTPTGELFF
TRBJ1-1	TRBV5-6	NA	NA	TGTGCCAGCAGCTTTGGGGGGCCGGCTGAAGCTTTCTTT	CASSFGGPAEAFF
TRBJ2-7	TRBV9	NA	TRBD2	TGTGCCAGCAGCGTAGACCCAGGACTAGACGAGCAGTACTTC	CASSVDPGLDEQYF